Listed below are T cell receptor beta chains from one sample, sequenced in a study of cytomegalovirus exposure and HLA in healthy donors. Here immunoSEQ multiplex PCR was the method, and the copy in TCRdb shows in-frame clones only, minus some. The data contain about 98,000 clones, around 70% of them singletons. The sample consisted of PBMCs. These receptors were obtained from a middle-aged man in good health and CMV-seronegative. Both conserved end residues are part of each CDR3. The order of the fields is D gene, J gene, clone size, V gene, CDR3 protein, CDR3 DNA. D genes are given only for firm matches. Clone size, where shown, is once, few, many, or a class for clones that have expanded.

.,TRBJ2-3,.,TRBV5-1,CASSWGDSRRPDTQYF,TGCGCCAGCAGCTGGGGGGACAGCCGCCGGCCAGATACGCAGTATTTT
TRBD1,TRBJ2-2,.,TRBV7-3,CASSLRQGSVTGELFF,TGTGCCAGCAGCCTTAGACAGGGGTCGGTCACCGGGGAGCTGTTTTTT
TRBD2,TRBJ2-2,.,TRBV19,CASSISGGWLFF,TGTGCCAGTAGTATTTCGGGGGGTTGGCTGTTTTTT
.,TRBJ1-1,few,TRBV30,CAGGTPTRVRTEAFF,TGTGCCGGGGGGACTCCGACACGGGTACGCACTGAAGCTTTCTTT
.,TRBJ2-1,.,TRBV15,CATSRETPGSYNEQFF,TGTGCCACCAGCAGAGAGACCCCCGGGTCCTACAATGAGCAGTTCTTC
.,TRBJ1-3,.,TRBV13,CASSFMGPFLSGNTIYF,TGTGCCAGCAGCTTTATGGGCCCGTTCTTATCTGGAAACACCATATATTTT
TRBD2,TRBJ2-3,.,TRBV28,CASKGTSGSTDTQYF,TGTGCCAGCAAAGGGACTAGCGGGAGCACAGATACGCAGTATTTT
TRBD1,TRBJ2-5,once,TRBV19,CASSTGDGTAKETQYF,TGTGCCAGTAGTACCGGAGACGGGACAGCGAAAGAGACCCAGTACTTC
.,TRBJ2-6,once,TRBV18,CASSPRANWGANVLTF,TGTGCCAGCTCGCCTCGAGCCAACTGGGGGGCCAACGTCCTGACTTTC
TRBD1,TRBJ2-3,.,TRBV19,CASTAGQGGTDTQYF,TGTGCCAGTACCGCGGGACAGGGGGGCACAGATACGCAGTATTTT
.,TRBJ2-7,.,TRBV7-3,CASSLTVYNEQYF,TGTGCCAGCAGCTTAACAGTGTACAACGAGCAGTACTTC
.,TRBJ2-7,few,TRBV7-9,CASSLGQTNYEQYF,TGTGCCAGCAGCTTGGGGCAGACAAATTACGAGCAGTACTTC
TRBD2,TRBJ2-2,.,TRBV11-1,CASRRIAGQLTGELFF,TGTGCCAGCAGACGTATAGCGGGCCAACTCACCGGGGAGCTGTTTTTT
.,TRBJ1-5,once,TRBV28,CASSLYQGSGPQHF,TGTGCCAGCAGTTTATACCAGGGTTCAGGGCCCCAGCATTTT
.,TRBJ2-1,.,TRBV2,CATLGDQTYNEQFF,TGTGCCACCCTGGGAGACCAGACTTACAATGAGCAGTTCTTC
.,TRBJ1-1,.,TRBV28,CASSQWEGATEAFF,TGTGCCAGCAGTCAATGGGAGGGAGCCACTGAAGCTTTCTTT
TRBD2,TRBJ2-3,few,TRBV5-1,CASSLGRGGLFVDTQYF,TGCGCCAGCAGCTTGGGGCGGGGGGGTCTCTTTGTAGATACGCAGTATTTT